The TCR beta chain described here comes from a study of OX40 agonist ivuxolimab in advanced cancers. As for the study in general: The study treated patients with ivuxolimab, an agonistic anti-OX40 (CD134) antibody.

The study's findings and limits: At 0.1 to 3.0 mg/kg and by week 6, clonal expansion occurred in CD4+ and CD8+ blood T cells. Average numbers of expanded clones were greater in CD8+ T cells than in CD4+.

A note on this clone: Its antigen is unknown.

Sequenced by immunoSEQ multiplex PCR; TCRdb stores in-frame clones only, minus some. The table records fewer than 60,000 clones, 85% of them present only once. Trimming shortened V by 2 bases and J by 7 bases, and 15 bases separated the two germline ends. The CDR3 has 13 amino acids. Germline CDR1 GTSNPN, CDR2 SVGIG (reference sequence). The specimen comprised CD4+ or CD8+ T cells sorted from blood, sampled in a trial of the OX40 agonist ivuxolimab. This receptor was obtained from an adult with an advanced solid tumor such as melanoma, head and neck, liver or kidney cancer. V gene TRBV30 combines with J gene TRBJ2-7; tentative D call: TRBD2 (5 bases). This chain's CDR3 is CAWSSTDSSEQYF. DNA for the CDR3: TGTGCCTGGAGTTCAACGGACTCTTCTGAGCAGTACTTC. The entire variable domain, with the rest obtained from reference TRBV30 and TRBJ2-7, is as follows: SQTIHQWPATLVQPVGSPLSLECTVEGTSNPNLYWYRQAAGRGLQLLFYSVGIGQISSEVPQNLSASRPQDRQFILSSKKLLLSDSGFYLCAWSSTDSSEQYFGPGTRLTVT.